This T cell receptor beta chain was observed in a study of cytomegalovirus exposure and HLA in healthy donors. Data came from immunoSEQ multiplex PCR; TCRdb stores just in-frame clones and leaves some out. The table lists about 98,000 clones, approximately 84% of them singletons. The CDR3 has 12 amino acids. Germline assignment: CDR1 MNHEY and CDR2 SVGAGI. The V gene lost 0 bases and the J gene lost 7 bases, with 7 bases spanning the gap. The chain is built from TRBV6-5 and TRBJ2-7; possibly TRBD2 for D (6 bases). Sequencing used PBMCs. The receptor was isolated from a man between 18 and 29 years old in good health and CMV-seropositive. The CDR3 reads CASSYSGGEQYF. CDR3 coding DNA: TGTGCCAGCAGTTACTCTGGAGGGGAGCAGTACTTC.